These 9 T cell receptor beta chains were all obtained from the same sample, sequenced in a study of T cell repertoires in cytomegalovirus infection. These receptors have no known antigen. TCRdb processed the reads anew with MiXCR; each CDR3 protein has one entry. The sample lists around 100,000 distinct CDR3 sequences, about 9.5% seen once, with 31% in the top ten. The specimen was PBMCs, sequenced either directly or after in vitro stimulation (not recorded which). These receptors came from a human donor in good health (CMV status not recorded). Some clones in this sample may be carry-over from other donors' samples.

In its sample, this clonotype was seen many times. The V and J genes are TRBV28 and TRBJ2-1, with D perhaps TRBD1 (5 bases). Germline V gene data show CDR1 as MDHEN and CDR2 as SYDVKM. The ends were cut back, 8 bases at V and 0 bases at J, with 11 bases in the middle. CDR3 length: 14 amino acids. CDR3 sequence (DNA): TGTGCCAGCCCCACAGGTTTCTCCTACAATGAGCAGTTCTTC. Translation: CASPTGFSYNEQFF.

This clonotype was detected ten times or more. V usage is TRBV5-1 and J usage is TRBJ1-2; D gene unclear. Trimming cost V 0 bases and J 1 base, with 4 bases left between them. The germline gives CDR1 SGHRS, CDR2 YFSETQ. There are 13 residues in the CDR3. The CDR3 loop is CASSLEGNYGYTF. CDR3 in DNA: TGCGCCAGCAGCTTGGAAGGTAACTATGGCTACACCTTC.

There are many counts of this clonotype. The V call is TRBV28, the J call TRBJ2-2; 7 bases agree with TRBD1. The CDR3 length is 16 residues. CDR1 and CDR2 from the germline V gene are MDHEN and SYDVKM. The ends lost 4 bases at V and 4 bases at J; junction bases unmatched: 9. The CDR3 sequence is CASSSAEGQSTGELFF. The CDR3 bases are TGTGCCAGCAGTTCTGCCGAGGGACAGTCCACCGGGGAGCTGTTTTTT.

This clonotype appeared a few times. The genes are TRBV7-2 and TRBJ1-5, with D hard to call. The CDR3 runs to 15 residues. The V end was cut by 3 bases, the J end by 3 bases, with 12 bases between. CDR1 SGHTA and CDR2 FQGNSA come from the germline V gene. The CDR3 nucleotides are TGTGCCAGCAGCTTTTCCTCGGGCGTCAATCAGCCCCAGCATTTT. Residues: CASSFSSGVNQPQHF.

This clonotype was found a few times. The V call is TRBV25-1, the J call TRBJ1-6, with 7 bases fitting TRBD1. Losses at the gene ends were 2 bases for V and 10 bases for J; bases not matched to a gene: 5. CDR3 length: 14 residues. The germline V gene has CDR1 MGHDK and CDR2 SYGVNS. CDR3 DNA sequence: TGTGCCAGCAGTGAACACGACAGGGAATCACCCCTCCACTTT. Translation gives CASSEHDRESPLHF.

The rearrangement links TRBV19 to TRBJ1-5; tentative D call: TRBD1 (6 bases). The CDR3 consists of 13 residues. Germline-derived CDR1 and CDR2 are LNHDA and SQIVND (reference sequence). V shed 9 bases and J shed 3 bases, with 12 bases lying between them. CDR3 sequence reads: CASGGGINQPQHF. As DNA, the CDR3 is TGTGCCAGCGGAGGGGGAATCAATCAGCCCCAGCATTTT.

This clonotype occurred many times. The J gene is TRBJ2-5, the V gene TRBV7-2; 7 bases are a match to TRBD1. The CDR3 sequence is 14 residues long. V lost 5 bases to trimming and J lost 2 bases; unmatched junction nucleotides: 5. In germline, CDR1 is SGHTA, CDR2 FQGNSA. CDR3 residues: CASSPGQVQETQYF. The CDR3 coding sequence is TGTGCCAGCAGCCCCGGACAGGTTCAAGAGACCCAGTACTTC.

In its sample, this clonotype was seen many times. This chain connects TRBV7-9 to TRBJ1-6; D call uncertain. Germline CDR1 and CDR2: SEHNR and FQNEAQ (reference sequence). The CDR3 spans 17 residues. Deletions cut 4 bases from V and 10 bases from J, with 23 bases between. The CDR3 reads CASSSHEGGGASSPLHF. Written as DNA, the CDR3 is TGTGCCAGCAGCTCCCATGAGGGAGGAGGCGCCAGCTCACCCCTCCACTTT.

This clonotype occurred a few times. The chain has TRBV12-5 and TRBJ2-1, with 9 bases that match TRBD2. Germline lookup yields CDR1 LGHNT and CDR2 FRNRAP. The CDR3 sequence is 13 residues long. The V segment lost 9 bases and the J segment 6 bases; nucleotides outside the gene matches: 6. The CDR3: CASGRREGNEQFF. DNA of the CDR3: TGTGCTAGCGGCCGGCGGGAGGGCAATGAGCAGTTCTTC.